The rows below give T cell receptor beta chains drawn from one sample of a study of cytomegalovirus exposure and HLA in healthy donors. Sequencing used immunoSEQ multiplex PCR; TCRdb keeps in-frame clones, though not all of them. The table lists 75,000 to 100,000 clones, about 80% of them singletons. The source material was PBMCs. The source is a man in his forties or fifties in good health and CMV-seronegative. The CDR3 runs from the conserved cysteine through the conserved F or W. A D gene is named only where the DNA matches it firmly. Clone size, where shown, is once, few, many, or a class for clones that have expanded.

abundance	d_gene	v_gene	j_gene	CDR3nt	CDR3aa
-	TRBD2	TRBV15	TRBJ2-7	TGTGCCACCAGCAGAGAAGGGACTAGCGGGGTTTACGAGCAGTACTTC	CATSREGTSGVYEQYF
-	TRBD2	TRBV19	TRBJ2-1	TGTGCCAGTACCCGAAGGTCTGGCGGGAGTAACAATGAGCAGTTCTTC	CASTRRSGGSNNEQFF
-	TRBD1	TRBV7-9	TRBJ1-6	TGTGCCAGCAGCCGGGACAGTAATAATTCACCCCTCCACTTT	CASSRDSNNSPLHF
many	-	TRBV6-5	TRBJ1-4	TGTGCCAGCAGTTACGGCACAACTAATGAAAAACTGTTTTTT	CASSYGTTNEKLFF
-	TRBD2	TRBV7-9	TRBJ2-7	TGTGCCAGCAGCCCGGGACTAGCGGGAGCCGGGAGCTCCTACGAGCAGTACTTC	CASSPGLAGAGSSYEQYF
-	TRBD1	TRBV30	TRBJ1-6	TGTGCCTGGATCAAGACAGGGCCGAGCTCCTATAATTCACCCCTCCACTTT	CAWIKTGPSSYNSPLHF
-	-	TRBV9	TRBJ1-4	TGTGCCAGCAGCGTTACTACCTCAACTAATGAAAAACTGTTTTTT	CASSVTTSTNEKLFF
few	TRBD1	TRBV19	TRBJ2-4	TGTGCCAGTAGGACAGGGGGGGCCAAAAACATTCAGTACTTC	CASRTGGAKNIQYF
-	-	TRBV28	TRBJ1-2	TGTGCCAGCAGTCAATTCGGGGGGATTGGCTACACCTTC	CASSQFGGIGYTF
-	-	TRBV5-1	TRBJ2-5	TGCGCCAGCAGCTCCGGACAGAACTCCCAAGAGACCCAGTACTTC	CASSSGQNSQETQYF
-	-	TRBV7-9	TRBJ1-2	TGTGCCAGCAGCTTAGAGGCGGGGGTTGTCTATGGCTACACCTTC	CASSLEAGVVYGYTF
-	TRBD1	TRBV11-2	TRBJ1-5	TGTGCCAGCAGCTTAGGAGGGGGCGGCAATCAGCCCCAGCATTTT	CASSLGGGGNQPQHF
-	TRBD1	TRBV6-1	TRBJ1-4	TGTGCCAGCAGCTTACAGGGGTTCCGTGAAAAACTGTTTTTT	CASSLQGFREKLFF
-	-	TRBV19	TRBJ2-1	TGTGCCAGTACCGCCGACAGAAGCTCCTACAATGAGCAGTTCTTC	CASTADRSSYNEQFF
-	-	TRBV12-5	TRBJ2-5	TGTGCTAGTGGTTCCTCAGGGTTTGGGACCCAGTACTTC	CASGSSGFGTQYF
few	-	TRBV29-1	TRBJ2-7	TGCAGCGTACACAATGGGGGACTCTCCGAGCAGTACTTC	CSVHNGGLSEQYF
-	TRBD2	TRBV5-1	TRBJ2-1	TGCGCCAGCAGCTTGGGACTAGCGGGAGTCCCCATTGAGCAGTTCTTC	CASSLGLAGVPIEQFF
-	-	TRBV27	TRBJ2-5	TGTGCCAGCAGTTTTAGGGGGACCCAAGAGACCCAGTACTTC	CASSFRGTQETQYF
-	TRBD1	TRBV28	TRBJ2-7	TGTGCCAGCAGTTTGGGGACAGGCTACGAGCAGTACTTC	CASSLGTGYEQYF
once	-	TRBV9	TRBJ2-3	TGTGCCAGCAGCGTAGCCTTCCCCCTCACAGATACGCAGTATTTT	CASSVAFPLTDTQYF
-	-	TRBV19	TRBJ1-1	TGTGCCAGTAGCATCACGGGCACTGAAGCTTTCTTT	CASSITGTEAFF
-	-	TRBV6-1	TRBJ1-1	TGTGCCAGCAGTGAGGGCCTCAGGCCACTGAACACTGAAGCTTTCTTT	CASSEGLRPLNTEAFF
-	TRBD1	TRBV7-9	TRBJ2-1	TGTGCCAGCAGCCCGGGACAGGGCGGGAATGAGCAGTTCTTC	CASSPGQGGNEQFF
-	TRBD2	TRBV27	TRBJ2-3	TGTGCCAGCAAACCTAGCGGGGCTACAGATACGCAGTATTTT	CASKPSGATDTQYF
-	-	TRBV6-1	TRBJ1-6	TGTGCCACAACGATTACCGGGAACAATTCACCCCTCCACTTT	CATTITGNNSPLHF
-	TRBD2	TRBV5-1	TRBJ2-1	TGCGCCAGCAGCTCCGGGACTAGCGGAAACAATGAGCAGTTCTTC	CASSSGTSGNNEQFF
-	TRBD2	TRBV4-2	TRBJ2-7	TGTGCCAGCAGCCAAGGCCACACTAGCGGGGGCTCCTACGAGCAGTACTTC	CASSQGHTSGGSYEQYF
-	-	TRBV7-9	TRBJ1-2	TGTGCCAGCAGCCTTGAAACGGGTAACTATGGCTACACCTTC	CASSLETGNYGYTF
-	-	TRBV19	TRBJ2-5	TGTGCCAGTAGTATGTTAGGGGGAGAACAACAAGAGACCCAGTACTTC	CASSMLGGEQQETQYF
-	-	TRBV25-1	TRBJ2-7	TGTGCCAGCAGCCTCTCCTACGAGCAGTACTTC	CASSLSYEQYF
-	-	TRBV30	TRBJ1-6	TGTGCCTGGAACGGGATGGATTCACCCCTCCACTTT	CAWNGMDSPLHF
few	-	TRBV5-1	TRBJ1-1	TGCGCCAGCAGCACCGACATGTTTACCCGGGGGGCTTTCTTT	CASSTDMFTRGAFF
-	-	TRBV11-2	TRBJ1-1	TGTGCCAGCAGCTTGCAGGGCGCGAGCACTGAAGCTTTCTTT	CASSLQGASTEAFF
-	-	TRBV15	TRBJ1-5	TGTGCCACCAGCAGAGATCAGGGAGGACAGCCCCAGCATTTT	CATSRDQGGQPQHF
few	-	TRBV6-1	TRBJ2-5	TGTGCCAGCAGTGAAGCCCTCGGACAGCCAGAAAAAGAGACCCAGTACTTC	CASSEALGQPEKETQYF
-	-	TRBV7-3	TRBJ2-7	TGTGCCAGCAGCCGGGACAACTCCTACGAGCAGTACTTC	CASSRDNSYEQYF
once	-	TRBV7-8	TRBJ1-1	TGTGCCAGCAGCTTTTCTAACACTGAAGCTTTCTTT	CASSFSNTEAFF
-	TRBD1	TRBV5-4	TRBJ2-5	TGTGCCAGCAGCCCACCCGGGACAGGGACGGAGACCCAGTACTTC	CASSPPGTGTETQYF
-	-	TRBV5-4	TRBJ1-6	TGTGCCAGCAGCTCGTGGGCGGGGTCTTATAATTCACCCCTCCACTTT	CASSSWAGSYNSPLHF
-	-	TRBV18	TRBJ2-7	TGTGCCAGCTCACCACCGTCAGGGATCCACGAGCAGTACTTC	CASSPPSGIHEQYF
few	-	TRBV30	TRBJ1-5	TGTGCCTGGAGTGGACAGGACAATCAGCCCCAGCATTTT	CAWSGQDNQPQHF
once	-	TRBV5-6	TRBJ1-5	TGTGCCAGCAGCTTGGGTGCACACAATCAGCCCCAGCATTTT	CASSLGAHNQPQHF
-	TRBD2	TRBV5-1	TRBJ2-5	TGCGCCAGCAGGCCTAGCGGATTCCAAGAGACCCAGTACTTC	CASRPSGFQETQYF
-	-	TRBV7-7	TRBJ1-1	TGTGCCAGCAGCTTAACAGGAGATACTGAAGCTTTCTTT	CASSLTGDTEAFF
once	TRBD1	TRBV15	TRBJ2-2	TGTGCCACCAGGTCTCTTCAGGGGGTAGTCGGGGAGCTGTTTTTT	CATRSLQGVVGELFF
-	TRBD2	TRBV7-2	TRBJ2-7	TGTGCCAGCAGCTTACCGGGAGCCGGGAGGGAGCAGTACTTC	CASSLPGAGREQYF
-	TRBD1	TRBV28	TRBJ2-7	TGTGCCAGCACGGGCAGGGGGTTTGTACACGAGCAGTACTTC	CASTGRGFVHEQYF